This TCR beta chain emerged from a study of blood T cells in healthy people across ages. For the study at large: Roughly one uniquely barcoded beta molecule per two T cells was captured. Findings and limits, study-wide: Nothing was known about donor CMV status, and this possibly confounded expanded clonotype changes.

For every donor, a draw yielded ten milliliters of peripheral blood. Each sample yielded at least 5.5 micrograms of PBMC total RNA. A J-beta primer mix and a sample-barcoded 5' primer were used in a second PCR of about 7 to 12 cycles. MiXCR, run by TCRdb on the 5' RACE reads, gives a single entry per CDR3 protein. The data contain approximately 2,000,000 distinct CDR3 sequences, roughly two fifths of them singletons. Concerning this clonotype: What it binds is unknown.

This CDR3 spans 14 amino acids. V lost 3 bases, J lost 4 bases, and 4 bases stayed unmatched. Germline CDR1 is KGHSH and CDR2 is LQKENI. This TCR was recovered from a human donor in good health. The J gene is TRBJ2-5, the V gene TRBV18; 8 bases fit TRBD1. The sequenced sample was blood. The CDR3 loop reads CASSPGDRRETQYF. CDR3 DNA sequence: TGTGCCAGCTCACCGGGGGACAGGCGAGAGACCCAGTACTTC.